The 24 T cell receptor beta chains given below trace back to one sample, sequenced in a study of cytomegalovirus exposure and HLA in healthy donors. TCRdb's table, derived via immunoSEQ multiplex PCR, lists solely in-frame clones and lacks some. The sample holds tens of thousands of clones, roughly 80% seen once. The source material was PBMCs. These TCRs come from a woman between 18 and 29 years old in good health and CMV-seropositive.

Concerning this clone itself: It is unclear where the CDR3 begins or ends on the DNA, so no DNA is shown, and the CDR3 is as TCRdb lists it. This chain connects TRBV29-1 to TRBJ2-7; the table names TRBD1, a call not compared with the DNA. CDR1 is SQVTM and CDR2 is ANQGSEA in the germline V gene. From its first to its last residue, the CDR3 has 11 amino acids. The CDR3 loop reads CSVGQGAQWYF.

V gene TRBV6-5 combines with J gene TRBJ1-6; D possibly corresponds to TRBD1 (6 bases). CDR3 length equals 15 residues. V shed 2 bases and J shed 3 bases, with 8 bases lying between them. Germline CDR1 is MNHEY and CDR2 is SVGAGI. The CDR3 region is CASSYRDIYNSPLHF. The CDR3 nucleotides read TGTGCCAGCAGTTACCGGGACATCTATAATTCACCCCTCCACTTT.

J is TRBJ1-2 and V is TRBV7-9; the D is unclear. CDR3 length: 18 residues. Germline CDR1 is SEHNR and CDR2 is FQNEAQ (reference sequence). V lost 1 base to trimming and J lost 5 bases, with 23 bases between them. The CDR3 sequence: CASSLGSEHQTTGYGYTF. The CDR3 bases are TGTGCCAGCAGCTTAGGGTCTGAGCATCAAACGACGGGGTATGGCTACACCTTC.

This clone was recorded once. V is TRBV18 and J is TRBJ2-5; the D gene is possibly TRBD1 (6 bases). The CDR3 runs 14 residues. Trimming shortened V by 6 bases and J by 5 bases, and 16 bases separated the two germline ends. Germline CDR1 and CDR2: KGHSH and LQKENI. The CDR3 coding sequence is TGTGCCAGCTCCGGCACAGGGTTAAGGGAGACCCAGTACTTC. As protein: CASSGTGLRETQYF.

The genes are TRBV7-2 and TRBJ1-6; D ambiguous. The CDR3 has 14 amino acids. Trimming pared 5 bases from V and 5 bases from J, leaving 10 bases between. Germline assignment: CDR1 SGHTA and CDR2 FQGNSA. The DNA for the CDR3 is TGTGCCAGCAGCCATACCCCGGATAATTCACCCCTCCACTTT. Its protein is CASSHTPDNSPLHF.

The chain uses TRBV4-3 and TRBJ2-7, with D perhaps TRBD1 (5 bases). The CDR3 is 19 residues long. Germline CDR1 and CDR2: LGHNA and YSLEER. Trimming removed 0 bases at V and 6 bases at J, with 27 bases between. The CDR3 reads CASSQDHMASKGSPIEQYF. The DNA of the CDR3 is TGCGCCAGCAGCCAAGATCATATGGCTTCTAAGGGGTCACCGATCGAGCAGTACTTC.

This clone turned up a few times. The J gene is TRBJ2-7, the V gene TRBV7-9, with 8 bases lining up with TRBD1. Losses at the gene ends were 1 base for V and 5 bases for J; bases not matched to a gene: 10. This CDR3 spans 16 amino acids. Looked up from germline, CDR1 is SEHNR and CDR2 is FQNEAQ (reference sequence). The CDR3 loop is CASSLGGQGISDEQYF. The CDR3 region has the DNA TGTGCCAGCAGCTTAGGCGGACAGGGTATTTCGGACGAGCAGTACTTC.

The chain links TRBV13 to TRBJ2-3; 8 nucleotides align to TRBD1. V shed 3 bases and J 6 bases; nucleotides not matched to a gene: 8. The germline V gene encodes CDR1 PRHDT and CDR2 FYEKMQ (reference sequence). The CDR3 has 15 amino acids. In DNA, the CDR3 is TGTGCCAGCAGCTTGGTGGGACAGGCTGGGGATACGCAGTATTTT. This translates into CASSLVGQAGDTQYF.

V is TRBV4-1 and J is TRBJ1-2, with 7 bases lining up with TRBD1. V trimming: 2 bases; J trimming: 4 bases; junction bases outside the gene matches: 7. The length of the CDR3 is 15 residues. Germline assignment: CDR1 MGHRA and CDR2 YSYEKL. CDR3 sequence: CASSQLGQLFYGYTF. For the CDR3, the DNA is TGCGCCAGCAGCCAATTGGGACAGCTATTCTATGGCTACACCTTC.

The chain is built from TRBV19 and TRBJ1-5; possibly TRBD1 for D (5 bases). Trimming cost V 10 bases and J 0 bases, with 13 bases left between them. CDR1 is LNHDA, CDR2 SQIVND, per germline (reference sequence). CDR3 length equals 14 residues. CDR3 in amino acids: CAISDTDSNQPQHF. The CDR3 region has the DNA TGTGCCATCTCGGACACGGATAGCAATCAGCCCCAGCATTTT.

CDR3 in DNA: TGTGCCAGCAGTCGAAAAGCTAAAGACTACGAGCAGTACTTC. Its protein product is CASSRKAKDYEQYF. The rearrangement uses TRBV27 and TRBJ2-7; unclear D gene. Germline V gene sequence: CDR1 MNHEY, CDR2 SMNVEV (reference sequence). V lost 5 bases to trimming and J lost 3 bases, with 14 bases between them. The CDR3 extends over 14 amino acids.

Written as DNA, the CDR3 is TGTGCCAGCAGCTTAGCCGCCAGGGTCCATGGCTACACCTTC. The encoded protein is CASSLAARVHGYTF. The chain links TRBV7-9 to TRBJ1-2, with D tentatively TRBD1 (5 bases). The germline V gene has CDR1 SEHNR and CDR2 FQNEAQ (reference sequence). Between the trimmed V and J ends, which lost 0 bases and 6 bases, there was a span of 11 bases. CDR3 size: 14 residues. Complete variable domain (other parts from reference TRBV7-9 and TRBJ1-2): DTGVSQNPRHKITKRGQNVTFRCDPISEHNRLYWYRQTLGQGPEFLTYFQNEAQLEKSRLLSDRFSAERPKGSFSTLEIQRTEQGDSAMYLCASSLAARVHGYTFGSGTRLTVV.

This chain links TRBV7-9 with TRBJ1-5; 8 bases fit TRBD1. The junction had 5 bases not matched to a gene; V was cut back by 4 bases and J by 6 bases. The germline gives CDR1 SEHNR, CDR2 FQNEAQ (reference sequence). The CDR3 runs to 14 residues. The DNA of the CDR3 is TGTGCCAGCAGCTCCCCGGACAGGGTTCAGCCCCAGCATTTT. The encoded protein is CASSSPDRVQPQHF.

This clone showed up just a few times. The J gene is TRBJ1-2, the V gene TRBV9; D ambiguous. CDR3 length: 14 amino acids. V lost 2 bases and J 1 base, leaving 9 bases between the germline ends. Germline CDR1 reads SGDLS; CDR2 reads YYNGEE. The CDR3: CASSVGGNNYGYTF. The CDR3 bases are TGTGCCAGCAGCGTTGGAGGGAATAACTATGGCTACACCTTC. Based on the CDR3 plus reference TRBV9 and TRBJ1-2, the full variable domain is DSGVTQTPKHLITATGQRVTLRCSPRSGDLSVYWYQQSLDQGLQFLIQYYNGEERAKGNILERFSAQQFPDLHSELNLSSLELGDSALYFCASSVGGNNYGYTFGSGTRLTVV.

This rearrangement joins TRBV11-2 to TRBJ1-2, with TRBD1 identical over 10 bases. Unmatched junction bases numbered 6, after V lost 3 bases and J lost 5 bases. Germline CDR1 reads SGHAT; CDR2 reads FQNNGV. CDR3 length: 15 amino acids. CDR3 loop: CASSLTGGRRYGYTF. The CDR3 bases are TGTGCCAGCAGCTTGACAGGGGGCCGTAGGTATGGCTACACCTTC.

This chain connects TRBV28 to TRBJ1-5; no reliable D call. The CDR3 is 14 residues long. V shed 8 bases and J shed 2 bases, with 13 bases lying between them. From germline, CDR1 is MDHEN and CDR2 SYDVKM. The CDR3 reads CASGPTEGNQPQHF. DNA for the CDR3: TGTGCCAGCGGGCCCACGGAGGGCAATCAGCCCCAGCATTTT.

The V gene is TRBV19, the J gene TRBJ2-1, with D possibly matching TRBD1 (5 bases). V lost 1 base and J 9 bases, leaving 7 bases between the germline ends. Per the germline V gene, CDR1 is LNHDA and CDR2 is SQIVND (reference sequence). The CDR3 covers 12 residues. CDR3 nucleotide sequence: TGTGCCAGTAGTATAGGGGGCTCTGAGCAGTTCTTC. Its protein product is CASSIGGSEQFF.

The chain employs TRBV5-6 and TRBJ2-2; D not resolved. The germline CDR1 and CDR2 sequences are SGHDT and YYEEEE. Trimming cost V 1 base and J 3 bases, with 13 bases left between them. CDR3 length equals 16 residues. CDR3 sequence: CASSLFRLTHTGELFF. The CDR3 DNA is TGTGCCAGCAGCTTGTTTAGACTTACCCACACCGGGGAGCTGTTTTTT.

This clone occurred a few times. The V and J genes are TRBV15 and TRBJ2-1; 8 nucleotides line up with TRBD2. This CDR3 has 14 residues. With V trimmed by 1 base and J by 5 bases, 1 base remained unmatched. Germline CDR1 and CDR2: LNHNV and YYDKDF (reference sequence). The CDR3 nucleotides are TGTGCCACCAGCAGAGCGGGGGGGAACAATGAGCAGTTCTTC. Translation gives CATSRAGGNNEQFF. Variable domain in full (rest from reference TRBV15 and TRBJ2-1): DAMVIQNPRYQVTQFGKPVTLSCSQTLNHNVMYWYQQKSSQAPKLLFHYYDKDFNNEADTPDNFQSRRPNTSFCFLDIRSPGLGDTAMYLCATSRAGGNNEQFFGPGTRLTVL.

The chain links TRBV9 to TRBJ2-3; 11 nucleotides match TRBD2. Per the germline V gene, CDR1 is SGDLS and CDR2 is YYNGEE. After removal of 0 bases from V and 1 base from J, the junction contained 4 bases not matched to a gene. CDR3 length: 17 residues. CDR3 region: CASSVGIAGGGTDTQYF. The CDR3 coding sequence is TGTGCCAGCAGCGTAGGAATAGCGGGGGGGGGCACAGATACGCAGTATTTT.

The V and J genes are TRBV6-5 and TRBJ1-5; 7 positions match TRBD1. The CDR3 length is 13 residues. Germline assignment: CDR1 MNHEY and CDR2 SVGAGI. J gave up 4 bases and V 7 bases, and 4 bases lay outside the gene matches. The DNA for the CDR3 is TGTGCCAGCACCCCAGGGGGGAATCAGCCCCAGCATTTT. Translation: CASTPGGNQPQHF.

Written as DNA, the CDR3 is TGTGCCAGCAGCTGGTTAGCGGGGGAAGCGGGTGAGCAGTTCTTC. Protein product: CASSWLAGEAGEQFF. The gene calls are TRBV7-3 and TRBJ2-1, with 9 bases identical to TRBD2. J was trimmed by 9 bases and V by 4 bases; bases with no gene match: 10. Germline V gives CDR1 SGHTA, CDR2 FQGTGA. The CDR3 contains 15 residues.

This clone came up once. This sequence joins TRBV9 and TRBJ2-1, with 9 bases lining up with TRBD2. Germline V lookup: CDR1 SGDLS, CDR2 YYNGEE. This CDR3 is 13 amino acids long. The V gene end was trimmed by 0 bases and the J gene end by 15 bases; junction bases not matched to a gene: 7. For the CDR3, the DNA is TGTGCCAGCAGCGTAGTTGCGGGGGGGCCGGGGTTCTTC. Translation gives CASSVVAGGPGFF.

This sequence joins TRBV19 and TRBJ1-2, with D hard to call. The CDR3 length is 14 residues. CDR1 LNHDA and CDR2 SQIVND come from the germline V gene (reference sequence). V gave up 0 bases and J gave up 8 bases, with 13 bases separating them. For the CDR3, the DNA is TGTGCCAGTAGTATAGATCCGCGGGGTCTGGGCTACACCTTC. Translation: CASSIDPRGLGYTF.